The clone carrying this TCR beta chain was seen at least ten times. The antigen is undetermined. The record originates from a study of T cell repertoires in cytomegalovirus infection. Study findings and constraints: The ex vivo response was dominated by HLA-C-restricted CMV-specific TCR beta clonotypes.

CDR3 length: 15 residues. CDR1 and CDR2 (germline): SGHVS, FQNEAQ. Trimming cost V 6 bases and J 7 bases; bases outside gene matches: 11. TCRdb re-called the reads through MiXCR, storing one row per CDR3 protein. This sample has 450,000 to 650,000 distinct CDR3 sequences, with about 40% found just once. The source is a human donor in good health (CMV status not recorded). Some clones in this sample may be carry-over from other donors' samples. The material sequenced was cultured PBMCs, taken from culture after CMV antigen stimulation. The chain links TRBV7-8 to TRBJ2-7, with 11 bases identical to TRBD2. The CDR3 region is CASRDSGRAPGEQYF. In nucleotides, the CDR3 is TGTGCCAGCAGGGATAGCGGGAGGGCTCCGGGAGAGCAGTACTTC.